This T cell receptor (beta chain) comes out of a study of T cell responses to AZD1222 COVID-19 vaccine. General study points: Possibly, clonal diversity was underestimated; donors were largely white British and included more females.

Here immunoSEQ multiplex PCR was the method, and the copy in TCRdb shows in-frame clones only, minus some. The sample lists approximately 100,000 clones; about 89% were seen once. About this clone itself: No antigen is known for it.

Trimming left V 0 bases short and J 4 bases short, with 21 bases between. CDR3 length: 18 residues. Looked up from germline, CDR1 is MNHNS and CDR2 is SASEGT. The chain links TRBV6-1 to TRBJ1-2; perhaps TRBD1 as D (6 bases). The source material was peripheral blood, sampled 28 days after the second AZD1222 dose. This clonotype was sampled from an adult who received the AZD1222 COVID-19 vaccine. The CDR3 here is CASSEALLWASGVYGYTF. The CDR3 nucleotides are TGTGCCAGCAGTGAAGCGCTTCTTTGGGCTTCAGGGGTCTATGGCTACACCTTC.